These 9 T cell receptor beta chains came from one sample sequenced in a study of PD-1 blockade in classical Hodgkin lymphoma. Time point denoted: cycle 4 day 1 (C4D1), after around six weeks of nivolumab. All patients relapsed after autologous stem cell transplantation, and brentuximab vedotin exposure varied. Libraries were prepared by immunoSEQ multiplex PCR; TCRdb keeps only in-frame clonotypes and omits some of them. The data show 25,000 to 35,000 clones, with roughly 72% seen just once and approximately 3.6% held by the top ten. Specimen: peripheral blood mononuclear cells (PBMCs), collected before the fourth cycle of nivolumab. Source of these receptors: a human donor with classical Hodgkin lymphoma.

V and J are TRBV30 and TRBJ1-2, with D possibly TRBD1 on 6 matching bases. Deletions cut 5 bases from V and 0 bases from J, with 16 bases between. The CDR3 loop spans 15 amino acids. Per germline, CDR1 GTSNPN and CDR2 SVGIG (reference sequence). Here the CDR3 reads CAWSPGQVSNYGYTF. CDR3 sequence (DNA): TGTGCCTGGTCCCCGGGACAAGTCTCTAACTATGGCTACACCTTC.

Only a few counts were recorded for this clone. This chain joins TRBV6-1 and TRBJ2-1; 9 bases agree with TRBD1. CDR3 length equals 17 residues. The trim removed 4 bases at V and 0 bases at J, leaving 7 bases unmatched. The germline CDR1 and CDR2 sequences are MNHNS and SASEGT. CDR3 amino acids: CASSGGDRAASYNEQFF. CDR3 nucleotide sequence: TGTGCCAGCAGTGGGGGGGACAGGGCCGCCTCCTACAATGAGCAGTTCTTC.

The gene calls are TRBV30 and TRBJ2-3; 16 nucleotides line up with TRBD2. CDR3 size: 16 residues. V gave up 4 bases and J gave up 1 base; unmatched junction bases: 2. Germline lookup yields CDR1 GTSNPN and CDR2 SVGIG (reference sequence). The CDR3 protein is CAWKGLAGGGTDTQYF. As DNA, the CDR3 is TGTGCCTGGAAGGGACTAGCGGGGGGGGGCACAGATACGCAGTATTTT. The complete variable domain, with remaining parts taken from reference TRBV30 and TRBJ2-3, reads SQTIHQWPATLVQPVGSPLSLECTVEGTSNPNLYWYRQAAGRGLQLLFYSVGIGQISSEVPQNLSASRPQDRQFILSSKKLLLSDSGFYLCAWKGLAGGGTDTQYFGPGTRLTVL.

The chain couples TRBV11-3 to TRBJ2-1, with D unclear. V gave up 1 base and J gave up 6 bases, with 10 bases separating them. The length of the CDR3 is 14 residues. The germline V gene encodes CDR1 SGHNT and CDR2 YENEEA. DNA of the CDR3: TGTGCCAGCAGCTTAGGTGGCCCCCGCAATGAGCAGTTCTTC. Its protein is CASSLGGPRNEQFF.

The chain combines TRBV11-2 with TRBJ1-5; TRBD1 agrees at 7 bases. The trim removed 3 bases at V and 1 base at J, leaving 3 bases unmatched. Germline assignment: CDR1 SGHAT and CDR2 FQNNGV. This CDR3 contains 15 residues. Here the CDR3 DNA reads TGTGCCAGCAGCTTGCTCAGGGGGAGCAATCAGCCCCAGCATTTT. Translating it yields CASSLLRGSNQPQHF.

For this clone: The junction shows a germline mismatch at one end, possibly a read error. V usage is TRBV5-6 and J usage is TRBJ1-1; the D is unclear. The length of the CDR3 is 11 residues. Germline V gene data show CDR1 as SGHDT and CDR2 as YYEEEE. CDR3 loop: CASSLGTLAVF. The DNA for the CDR3 is TGTGCCAGCAGCTTGGGTACACTGGCGGTCTTT.

Only a few counts were recorded for this clone. This chain joins TRBV27 and TRBJ1-3; TRBD1 is a possible D gene (5 bases). The V gene's germline CDR1 is MNHEY and CDR2 SMNVEV (reference sequence). Trimming pared 1 base from V and 0 bases from J, leaving 7 bases between. The CDR3 is 15 residues long. The CDR3 DNA sequence: TGTGCCAGCAGTTTATATGGGGGCTCTGGAAACACCATATATTTT. As protein: CASSLYGGSGNTIYF.

This chain connects TRBV5-1 to TRBJ2-1, with D possibly matching TRBD1 (6 bases). Germline CDR1 is SGHRS and CDR2 is YFSETQ. This CDR3 contains 14 residues. Between the trimmed V and J ends, which lost 3 bases and 3 bases, there was a span of 10 bases. The CDR3 bases are TGCGCCAGCAGCTCCAGGGGTCTCTACAATGAGCAGTTCTTC. Its translation: CASSSRGLYNEQFF.

The chain recombines TRBV29-1 with TRBJ2-4; 12 bases match TRBD2. The CDR3 is 14 amino acids. Germline-derived CDR1 and CDR2 are SQVTM and ANQGSEA. V lost 6 bases to trimming and J lost 6 bases; unmatched junction nucleotides: 6. CDR3 coding DNA: TGCAGCGTCCTAGCGGGGGGGCTGGGAAACATTCAGTACTTC. Amino acids: CSVLAGGLGNIQYF.